This T cell receptor (beta chain) was sequenced in a study of T cell repertoires in cytomegalovirus infection. About the study: From public TCR beta signatures came an indication of both CMV infection and matching HLA type. Study-wide points: HLA-C-restricted CMV clonotypes gave the most frequent clonotype in two of eight donors. Carriers of CMV plus the relevant HLA were identified by cumulative public TCR beta family frequency.

V lost 2 bases to trimming and J lost 5 bases, with 18 bases between them. CDR3 length: 16 amino acids. The germline CDR1 and CDR2 sequences are ENHRY and SYGVKD. In TCRdb, the reads were re-called with MiXCR into one record per CDR3 protein. The sample has approximately 250,000 distinct CDR3 sequences, 5% to 8.5% seen once. This clonotype was seen at least ten times. Its antigen is unidentified. The receptor was isolated from a human donor in good health (CMV status not recorded). Some clones in this sample may be carry-over from other donors' samples. The rearrangement uses TRBV10-3 and TRBJ2-5, with D possibly being TRBD1 or TRBD2 (6 bases each). The sequenced sample consisted of PBMCs. The CDR3 sequence: CAISEGLGGQSETQYF. The CDR3 DNA follows: TGTGCCATCAGTGAGGGACTGGGGGGCCAGTCTGAGACCCAGTACTTC.